This T cell receptor beta chain was observed in a study of CD8 T cells in ankylosing spondylitis. The study, taken as a whole, reports: Made up of eight highly homologous variants, a TCR beta motif appeared characteristic of ankylosing spondylitis blood.

Trimming removed 0 bases from V and 7 bases from J; junction bases left unmatched: 14. This CDR3 has 16 amino acids. Per germline, CDR1 DFQATT and CDR2 SNEGSKA (reference sequence). For TCR beta, libraries came from quantitative 5'-RACE with molecular barcodes. One entry per CDR3 protein, called by TCRdb with MiXCR from the 5' RACE reads. The sample holds 330,000 or so distinct CDR3 sequences, 6.5% to 10% seen once. With regard to this clonotype: The antigen remains unidentified.

V usage is TRBV20-1 and J usage is TRBJ2-7, with 8 nucleotides matching TRBD2. The TCR comes from a male donor with ankylosing spondylitis. The sequenced sample consisted of blood, either unsorted or a sorted T cell fraction (not recorded which). The CDR3 DNA reads as TGCAGTGCTAGAGATTTTCTGACCAGCGGGAGACTAGAGCAGTACTTC. Amino acids: CSARDFLTSGRLEQYF.